The rows below give T cell receptor beta chains drawn from one sample of a study of graft-versus-host responses after intestinal transplantation. This table comes from immunoSEQ multiplex PCR, and its TCRdb copy is limited to in-frame clones, with some not included. In the table there are 100,000 or so clones, 90% to 95% of which are singletons. For these TCRs, the target antigens are not known. Sequenced material: unstimulated CD4+ T cells sorted from spleen or lymph node cells, taken before transplant. The receptors derive from a human donor who was the organ donor for an intestinal transplant. The CDR3 runs from the conserved cysteine through the conserved F or W. A D gene is named only where the DNA matches it firmly. For some rows the clone size is stated as once, few or many, or as a class when expanded; others skip it.

v_call: TRBV5-6; j_call: TRBJ2-2; d_call: NA; clone_size: NA; cdr3_nt: TGTGCCAGCAGCTTGGGTTGGCGGGGGACATCCACCGGGGAGCTGTTTTTT; cdr3_aa: CASSLGWRGTSTGELFF
v_call: TRBV7-3; j_call: TRBJ2-1; d_call: TRBD2; clone_size: once; cdr3_nt: TGTGCCAGCAGCATTAGCGGGGGGCCTAGTAATGAGCAGTTCTTC; cdr3_aa: CASSISGGPSNEQFF
v_call: TRBV25-1; j_call: TRBJ2-5; d_call: NA; clone_size: NA; cdr3_nt: TGTGCCAGCAGTGAATCGCGGGAGACCCAGTACTTC; cdr3_aa: CASSESRETQYF
v_call: TRBV7-2; j_call: TRBJ2-2; d_call: TRBD1; clone_size: NA; cdr3_nt: TGTGCCAGCAGCGTCAACAGGGGGACCGGGGAGCTGTTTTTT; cdr3_aa: CASSVNRGTGELFF
v_call: TRBV2; j_call: TRBJ2-3; d_call: NA; clone_size: NA; cdr3_nt: TGTGCCAGCGGTAGGGAGTCGTCCAAAGCAGATACGCAGTATTTT; cdr3_aa: CASGRESSKADTQYF
v_call: TRBV29-1; j_call: TRBJ2-1; d_call: TRBD1; clone_size: NA; cdr3_nt: TGCAGCTCCAATTCCGGGACAGGCCTTTACAATGAGCAGTTCTTC; cdr3_aa: CSSNSGTGLYNEQFF
v_call: TRBV4-2; j_call: TRBJ2-7; d_call: TRBD1; clone_size: NA; cdr3_nt: TGTGCCAGCAGCCGCGCCGGGACAGGGATCATCGACGAGCAGTACTTC; cdr3_aa: CASSRAGTGIIDEQYF
v_call: TRBV18; j_call: TRBJ2-2; d_call: TRBD2; clone_size: NA; cdr3_nt: TGTGCCAGCTCACCGACTAGCGTAAACACCGGGGAGCTGTTTTTT; cdr3_aa: CASSPTSVNTGELFF
v_call: TRBV27; j_call: TRBJ2-2; d_call: TRBD1; clone_size: NA; cdr3_nt: TGTGCCAGCAGTTTACGGTGGACAGGGGGACCGGGGGAGCTGTTTTTT; cdr3_aa: CASSLRWTGGPGELFF
v_call: TRBV4-3; j_call: TRBJ2-1; d_call: NA; clone_size: NA; cdr3_nt: TGCGCCAGCAGCCACGAAAGGACAACCTACAATGAGCAGTTCTTC; cdr3_aa: CASSHERTTYNEQFF
v_call: TRBV30; j_call: TRBJ1-5; d_call: NA; clone_size: NA; cdr3_nt: TGTGCCTGGAGTCAGGGGCACGGGTGGCCCCAGCATTTT; cdr3_aa: CAWSQGHGWPQHF
v_call: TRBV11-2; j_call: TRBJ1-6; d_call: NA; clone_size: NA; cdr3_nt: TGTGCCAGCAGCTTAACGTTCCGGACAGCGAATTCACCCCTCCACTTT; cdr3_aa: CASSLTFRTANSPLHF
v_call: TRBV7-3; j_call: TRBJ1-2; d_call: NA; clone_size: NA; cdr3_nt: TGTGCCAGCAGCTTAGGGGGGAGGGGAAACTATGGCTACACCTTC; cdr3_aa: CASSLGGRGNYGYTF
v_call: TRBV7-6; j_call: TRBJ2-2; d_call: NA; clone_size: NA; cdr3_nt: TGTGCCAGCAGCCAAGGGGTCAGGGGTTTGTTCACCGGGGAGCTGTTTTTT; cdr3_aa: CASSQGVRGLFTGELFF
v_call: TRBV4-3; j_call: TRBJ1-1; d_call: TRBD1; clone_size: NA; cdr3_nt: TGCGCCAGCAGCCAAGATCGAGGGGGCAGAAAGGGTACTGAAGCTTTCTTT; cdr3_aa: CASSQDRGGRKGTEAFF
v_call: TRBV4-3; j_call: TRBJ2-1; d_call: TRBD2; clone_size: NA; cdr3_nt: TGCGCCAGCAGCCAAGCCCCGCTCGGGACTAGCGCCTACAATGAGCAGTTCTTC; cdr3_aa: CASSQAPLGTSAYNEQFF
v_call: TRBV10-3; j_call: TRBJ1-5; d_call: NA; clone_size: few; cdr3_nt: TGTGCCATCAGTGAGGGACAGTTGAATCAGCCCCAGCATTTT; cdr3_aa: CAISEGQLNQPQHF
v_call: TRBV9; j_call: TRBJ2-4; d_call: TRBD2; clone_size: NA; cdr3_nt: TGTGCCAGCAGCGTATTGGCGGGGGGGACAATTCAGTACTTC; cdr3_aa: CASSVLAGGTIQYF
v_call: TRBV5-4; j_call: TRBJ1-6; d_call: NA; clone_size: NA; cdr3_nt: TGCGCCAGCAGCTTGGCCGACAGGCCAAATTCACCCCTCCACTTT; cdr3_aa: CASSLADRPNSPLHF
v_call: TRBV21-1; j_call: TRBJ2-7; d_call: NA; clone_size: NA; cdr3_nt: TGTGCCAGCAGCAAAGCGGCACATAGCGTCTACGAGCAGTACTTC; cdr3_aa: CASSKAAHSVYEQYF
v_call: TRBV4-1; j_call: TRBJ1-2; d_call: NA; clone_size: NA; cdr3_nt: TGCGCCAGCAGCCAAGGGCCAAATCCTGGCTACACCTTC; cdr3_aa: CASSQGPNPGYTF
v_call: TRBV29-1; j_call: TRBJ2-3; d_call: NA; clone_size: NA; cdr3_nt: TGCAGCGTCGAAGGGGCCCTTTGGGGGGAGTGGACGCAGTATTTT; cdr3_aa: CSVEGALWGEWTQYF
v_call: TRBV11-2; j_call: TRBJ2-1; d_call: TRBD2; clone_size: NA; cdr3_nt: TGTGCCAGCAGCTTAGTCAGTCTAGCGGGGAGAAATGAGCAGTTCTTC; cdr3_aa: CASSLVSLAGRNEQFF
v_call: TRBV14; j_call: TRBJ1-6; d_call: NA; clone_size: NA; cdr3_nt: TGTGCCAGCAGCCAAGTGGCCTCCCGTTCACCCCTCCACTTT; cdr3_aa: CASSQVASRSPLHF
v_call: TRBV28; j_call: TRBJ1-2; d_call: NA; clone_size: NA; cdr3_nt: TGTGCCAGCAGTTCCCGAGACAGAAACTATGGCTACACCTTC; cdr3_aa: CASSSRDRNYGYTF
v_call: TRBV7-9; j_call: TRBJ2-2; d_call: NA; clone_size: NA; cdr3_nt: TGTGCCAGCAGCTTAGTAGTGAGGTACACCGGGGAGCTGTTTTTT; cdr3_aa: CASSLVVRYTGELFF
v_call: TRBV5-4; j_call: TRBJ1-1; d_call: NA; clone_size: NA; cdr3_nt: TGTGCCAGCAGTCGTGGAGGCGCCAGGGGCCTGAACACTGAAGCTTTCTTT; cdr3_aa: CASSRGGARGLNTEAFF
v_call: TRBV4-1; j_call: TRBJ2-7; d_call: NA; clone_size: NA; cdr3_nt: TGCGCCAGCAGCCAGGCACAGGGTTCCTACGAGCAGTACTTC; cdr3_aa: CASSQAQGSYEQYF